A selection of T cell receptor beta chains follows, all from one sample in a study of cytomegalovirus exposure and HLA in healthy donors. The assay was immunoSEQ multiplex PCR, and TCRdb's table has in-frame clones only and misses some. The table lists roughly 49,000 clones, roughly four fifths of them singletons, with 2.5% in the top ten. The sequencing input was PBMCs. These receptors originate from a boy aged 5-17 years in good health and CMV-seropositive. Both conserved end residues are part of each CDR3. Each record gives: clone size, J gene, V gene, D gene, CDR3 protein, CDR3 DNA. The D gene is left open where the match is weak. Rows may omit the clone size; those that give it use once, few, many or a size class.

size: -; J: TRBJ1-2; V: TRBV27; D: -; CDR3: CASSHAPGYGYTF; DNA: TGTGCCAGCAGTCACGCCCCGGGCTATGGCTACACCTTC
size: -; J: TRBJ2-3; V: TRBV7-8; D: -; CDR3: CASSPHWLPRTDTQYF; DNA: TGTGCCAGCAGCCCTCACTGGTTACCCCGCACAGATACGCAGTATTTT
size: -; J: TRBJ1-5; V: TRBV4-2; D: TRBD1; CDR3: CASSQALGTGDQPQHF; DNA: TGTGCCAGCAGCCAGGCTTTAGGGACAGGTGATCAGCCCCAGCATTTT
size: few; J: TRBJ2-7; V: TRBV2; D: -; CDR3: CASSIESYEQYF; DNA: TGTGCCAGCAGTATCGAGTCCTACGAGCAGTACTTC
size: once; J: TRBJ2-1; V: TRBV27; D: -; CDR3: CASSSPTGFFNEQFF; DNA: TGTGCCAGCAGTTCCCCGACCGGGTTCTTCAATGAGCAGTTCTTC
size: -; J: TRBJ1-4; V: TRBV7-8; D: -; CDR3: CASSIGRTRGGNEKLFF; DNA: TGTGCCAGCAGCATCGGACGGACTAGGGGCGGTAATGAAAAACTGTTTTTT
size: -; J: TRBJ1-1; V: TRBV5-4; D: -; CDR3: CASSRPGRSLLNTEAFF; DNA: TGTGCCAGCAGCCGGCCGGGGAGAAGCCTACTGAACACTGAAGCTTTCTTT
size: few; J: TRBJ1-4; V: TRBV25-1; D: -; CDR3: CASSANRASGEKLFF; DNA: TGTGCCAGCAGTGCAAACAGGGCCTCGGGCGAAAAACTGTTTTTT
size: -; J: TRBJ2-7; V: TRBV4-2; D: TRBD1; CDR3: CASSQDPDRGRDEQYF; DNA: TGTGCCAGCAGCCAAGACCCCGACAGGGGGAGGGACGAGCAGTACTTC
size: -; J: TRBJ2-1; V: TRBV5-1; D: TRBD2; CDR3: CASSLRTGGTNEQFF; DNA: TGCGCCAGCAGCTTGAGAACGGGGGGTACGAATGAGCAGTTCTTC
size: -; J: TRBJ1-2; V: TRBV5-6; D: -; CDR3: CASSVGRGLKLGYTF; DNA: TGTGCCAGCAGCGTTGGCCGGGGGTTAAAGTTAGGCTACACCTTC
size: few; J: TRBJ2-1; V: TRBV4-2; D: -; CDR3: CASSQSPAGEGNEQFF; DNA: TGTGCCAGCAGCCAATCTCCGGCAGGGGAGGGCAATGAGCAGTTCTTC
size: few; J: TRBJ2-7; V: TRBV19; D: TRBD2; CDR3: CASSTSSGAFYEQYF; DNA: TGTGCCAGTAGTACATCTAGCGGGGCCTTTTACGAGCAGTACTTC
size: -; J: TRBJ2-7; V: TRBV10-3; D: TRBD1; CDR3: CAISEPQSRQGFEQYF; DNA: TGTGCCATCAGTGAGCCTCAATCCAGACAGGGGTTCGAGCAGTACTTC
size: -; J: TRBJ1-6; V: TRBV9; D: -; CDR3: CASSVNRVNSPLHF; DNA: TGTGCCAGCAGCGTAAATCGGGTTAATTCACCCCTCCACTTT
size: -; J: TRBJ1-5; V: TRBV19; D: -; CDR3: CASSMRVGKGIQPQHF; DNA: TGTGCCAGTAGTATGAGAGTGGGAAAGGGGATTCAGCCCCAGCATTTT
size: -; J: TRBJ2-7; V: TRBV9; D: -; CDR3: CASSGTNSYEQYF; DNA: TGTGCCAGCAGCGGGACTAACTCCTACGAGCAGTACTTC
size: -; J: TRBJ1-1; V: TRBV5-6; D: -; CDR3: CASSLFPGNGEAFF; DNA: TGTGCCAGCAGCTTGTTCCCAGGGAACGGGGAAGCTTTCTTT
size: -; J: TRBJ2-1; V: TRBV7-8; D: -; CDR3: CASSTGPYNEQFF; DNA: TGTGCCAGCAGCACGGGTCCTTACAATGAGCAGTTCTTC
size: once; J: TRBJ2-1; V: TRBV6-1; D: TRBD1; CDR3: CASPGTGGGNEQFF; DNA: TGTGCCAGTCCTGGGACAGGTGGGGGCAATGAGCAGTTCTTC
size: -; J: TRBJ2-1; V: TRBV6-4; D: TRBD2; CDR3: CASSASGGTFYNEQFF; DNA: TGTGCCAGCAGCGCTAGCGGGGGAACATTTTACAATGAGCAGTTCTTC
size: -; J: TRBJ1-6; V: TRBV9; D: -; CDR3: CASSVDGSPLHF; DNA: TGTGCCAGCAGCGTAGACGGTTCACCCCTCCACTTT
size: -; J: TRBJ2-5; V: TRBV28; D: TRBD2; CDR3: CASSTGTSGSTQYF; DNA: TGTGCCAGCAGTACCGGGACTAGCGGGAGTACCCAGTACTTC
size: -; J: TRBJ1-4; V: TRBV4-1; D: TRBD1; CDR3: CASSLLGTGHNEKLFF; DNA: TGCGCCAGCAGCCTTCTAGGGACAGGCCATAATGAAAAACTGTTTTTT
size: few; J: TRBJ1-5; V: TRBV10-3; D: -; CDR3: CAIRNTGNQPQHF; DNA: TGTGCCATCAGAAACACAGGGAACCAGCCCCAGCATTTT
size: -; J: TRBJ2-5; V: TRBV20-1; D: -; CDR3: CSARVGETQYF; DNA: TGCAGTGCCAGGGTGGGGGAGACCCAGTACTTC
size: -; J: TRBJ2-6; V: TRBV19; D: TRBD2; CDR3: CASSIAQGLGANVLTF; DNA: TGTGCCAGTAGTATAGCGCAGGGACTAGGGGCCAACGTCCTGACTTTC
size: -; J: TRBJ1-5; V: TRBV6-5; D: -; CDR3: CASRPGGNRNQPQHF; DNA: TGTGCCAGCAGGCCCGGGGGTAATCGCAATCAGCCCCAGCATTTT
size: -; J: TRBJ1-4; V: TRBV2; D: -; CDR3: CASSEAGRATREKLFF; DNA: TGTGCCAGCAGTGAAGCGGGGCGGGCGACTAGGGAAAAACTGTTTTTT
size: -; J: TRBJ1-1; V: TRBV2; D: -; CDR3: CARWGGAEAFF; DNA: TGTGCCAGGTGGGGAGGCGCGGAAGCTTTCTTT
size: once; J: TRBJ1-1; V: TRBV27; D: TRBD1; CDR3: CASRTGGNTEAFF; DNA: TGTGCCAGCAGGACAGGGGGGAACACTGAAGCTTTCTTT
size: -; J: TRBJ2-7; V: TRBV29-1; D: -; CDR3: CSVRPPGQHEQYF; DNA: TGCAGCGTTCGCCCGCCGGGACAACACGAGCAGTACTTC
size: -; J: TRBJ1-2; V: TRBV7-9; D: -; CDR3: CASSLVLLSNYGYTF; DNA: TGTGCCAGCAGCTTAGTTCTCCTCTCTAACTATGGCTACACCTTC
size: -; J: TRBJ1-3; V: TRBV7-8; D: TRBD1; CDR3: CASSFQQGVYGNTIYF; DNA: TGTGCCAGCAGCTTCCAACAGGGGGTCTATGGAAACACCATATATTTT
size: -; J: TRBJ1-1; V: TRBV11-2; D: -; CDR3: CASSLTGPEAFF; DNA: TGTGCCAGCAGCTTAACAGGGCCTGAAGCTTTCTTT
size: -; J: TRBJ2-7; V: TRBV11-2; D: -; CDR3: CASSPSRYGQYF; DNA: TGTGCCAGCAGCCCTAGCCGGTACGGACAGTACTTC
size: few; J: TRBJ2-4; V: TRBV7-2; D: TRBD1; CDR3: CASSSRGIKNIQYF; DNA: TGTGCCAGCAGCTCCAGGGGGATAAAAAACATTCAGTACTTC
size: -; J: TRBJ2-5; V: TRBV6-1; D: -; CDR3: CASSPRRVFGTQYF; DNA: TGTGCCAGCAGTCCCCGACGGGTTTTCGGGACCCAGTACTTC
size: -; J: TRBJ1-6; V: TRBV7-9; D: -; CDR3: CASSLATGSPLHF; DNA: TGTGCCAGCAGCTTAGCGACAGGCTCACCCCTCCACTTT
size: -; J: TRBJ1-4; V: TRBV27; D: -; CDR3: CASSSESTNEKLFF; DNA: TGTGCCAGCAGTTCGGAGAGCACTAATGAAAAACTGTTTTTT
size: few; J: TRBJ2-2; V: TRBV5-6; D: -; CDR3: CASSLALGLGNTGELFF; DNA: TGTGCCAGCAGCTTGGCCTTGGGGCTAGGGAACACCGGGGAGCTGTTTTTT
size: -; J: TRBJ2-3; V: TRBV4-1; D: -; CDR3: CASSQDMAASDADTQYF; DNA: TGCGCCAGCAGCCAAGATATGGCGGCTAGCGACGCAGATACGCAGTATTTT
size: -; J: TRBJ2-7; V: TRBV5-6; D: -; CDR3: CASSLLHLATYEQYF; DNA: TGTGCCAGCAGCTTGCTACACCTAGCAACCTACGAGCAGTACTTC
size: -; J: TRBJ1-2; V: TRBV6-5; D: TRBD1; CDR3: CASSYSGRGSNGYTF; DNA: TGTGCCAGCAGTTACTCAGGCAGGGGGTCAAACGGCTACACCTTC
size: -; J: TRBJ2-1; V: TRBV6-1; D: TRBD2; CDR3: CASTKLAGGDNEQFF; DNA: TGTGCCAGCACCAAACTAGCGGGGGGGGACAATGAGCAGTTCTTC
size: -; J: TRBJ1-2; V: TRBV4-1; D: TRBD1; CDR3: CASSLDRGSSYTF; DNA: TGCGCCAGCAGCCTGGACAGGGGATCGAGCTACACCTTC
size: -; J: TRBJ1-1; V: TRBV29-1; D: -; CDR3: CSVEPGNTEAFF; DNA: TGCAGCGTTGAACCCGGGAACACTGAAGCTTTCTTT
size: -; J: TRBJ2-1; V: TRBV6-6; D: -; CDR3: CASSYGHNEQFF; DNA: TGTGCCAGCAGTTATGGGCACAATGAGCAGTTCTTC
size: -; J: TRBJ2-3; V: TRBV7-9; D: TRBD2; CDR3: CSSSWAVGTKTTDTQYF; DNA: TGTTCCAGCAGCTGGGCCGTTGGGACTAAAACCACAGATACGCAGTATTTT
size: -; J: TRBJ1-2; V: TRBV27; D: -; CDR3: CASSSQGKLSGYTF; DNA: TGTGCCAGCAGTTCCCAGGGCAAGCTATCTGGCTACACCTTC
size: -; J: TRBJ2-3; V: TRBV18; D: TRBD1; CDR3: CASSPGQGPDTQYF; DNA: TGTGCCAGCTCACCGGGACAGGGTCCAGATACGCAGTATTTT
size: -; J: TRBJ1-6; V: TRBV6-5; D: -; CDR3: CASGLGGRSPLHF; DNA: TGTGCCAGCGGCCTTGGGGGCCGTTCACCCCTCCACTTT
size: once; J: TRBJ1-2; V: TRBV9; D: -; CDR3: CASSVAGGARGYTF; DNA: TGTGCCAGCAGCGTAGCTGGAGGGGCGCGAGGCTACACCTTC
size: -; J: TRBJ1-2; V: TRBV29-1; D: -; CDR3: CSVEDRDAQGYGYTF; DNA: TGCAGCGTTGAAGATCGGGACGCCCAGGGGTATGGCTACACCTTC
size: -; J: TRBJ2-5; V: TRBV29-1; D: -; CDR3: CSVTQGGRQETQYF; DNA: TGCAGCGTTACCCAGGGAGGACGCCAAGAGACCCAGTACTTC
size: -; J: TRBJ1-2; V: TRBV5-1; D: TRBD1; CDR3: CASSEGQVYGYTF; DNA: TGCGCCAGCAGCGAGGGACAGGTCTATGGCTACACCTTC
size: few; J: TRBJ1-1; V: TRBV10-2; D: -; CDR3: CASMRQNTEAFF; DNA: TGCGCCAGCATGAGGCAGAACACTGAAGCTTTCTTT
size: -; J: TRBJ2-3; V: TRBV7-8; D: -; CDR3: CASSGAGTLLADTQYF; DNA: TGTGCCAGCAGCGGGGCCGGGACATTACTCGCGGATACGCAGTATTTT